This T cell receptor (beta chain) derives from a study of long-term antiretroviral therapy in people with HIV. The germline V and J ends were trimmed by 4 bases and 2 bases, with 14 bases remaining between them. The CDR3 totals 15 residues. The germline V gene encodes CDR1 LGHNA and CDR2 YSLEER. General study points: Compared with controls, HIV repertoires showed narrower CDR3 length ranges. Clones that had undergone expansion before ART dominated the repertoire at all time points. Diversity rose after ART but stayed below transplant donor controls.

Turning to this clone: Its specificity is not known.

At the survey level, the v3.0 immunoSEQ assay was run. Profiling relied on immunoSEQ multiplex PCR, and the TCRdb table lists in-frame clones only, not all of them. The sample records approximately 25,000 clones, 80% to 90% being singletons. Every participant gave one or more pre-ART and two or more post-ART PBMC samples. The sequence was obtained from a man in his fifties or sixties with HIV. This material consisted of unsorted PBMCs, taken 3 years after starting antiretroviral therapy. J is TRBJ1-2 and V is TRBV4-3, with a possible D match to TRBD1 (5 bases). The CDR3 spells CASSPGRGLNYGYTF. The CDR3 DNA follows: TGCGCCAGCAGCCCAGGGCGTGGGCTGAACTATGGCTACACCTTC.